This T cell receptor beta chain appears in the sequencing data of a study of T cell changes during pregnancy in multiple sclerosis. Repertoires were generated with immunoSEQ multiplex PCR, while TCRdb's copy carries only in-frame clones and drops some. The table has tens of thousands of clones, about 89% seen once; the top ten hold about 0.45%. The CDR3 has 14 amino acids. With 4 bases removed from V and 2 bases from J, the gap between germline ends came to 12 bases. CDR1 is SGHRS and CDR2 is YFSETQ in the germline V gene. This chain uses TRBV5-1 with TRBJ1-1; D might be TRBD1 (6 bases). The origin of this receptor is a female donor with multiple sclerosis, enrolled in a pregnancy study. The sample in question was CD4+ T cells from peripheral blood mononuclear cells, obtained in the second trimester of pregnancy. CDR3 coding DNA: TGCGCCAGCAGCCCCCGGACAGACAACACTGAAGCTTTCTTT. It specifies CASSPRTDNTEAFF.